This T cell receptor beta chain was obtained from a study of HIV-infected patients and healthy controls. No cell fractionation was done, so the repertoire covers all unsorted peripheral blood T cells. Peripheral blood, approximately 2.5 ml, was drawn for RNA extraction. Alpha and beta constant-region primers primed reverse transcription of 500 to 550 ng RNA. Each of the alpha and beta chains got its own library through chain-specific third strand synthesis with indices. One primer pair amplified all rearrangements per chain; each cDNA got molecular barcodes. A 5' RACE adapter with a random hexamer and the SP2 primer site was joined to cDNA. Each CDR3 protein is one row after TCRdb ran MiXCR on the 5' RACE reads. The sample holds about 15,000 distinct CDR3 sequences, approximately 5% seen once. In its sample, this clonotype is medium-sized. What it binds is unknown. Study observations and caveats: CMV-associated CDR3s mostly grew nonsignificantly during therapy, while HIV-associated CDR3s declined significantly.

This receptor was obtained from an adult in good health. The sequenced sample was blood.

CDR3 residues: CATSDLSSQETQYF. The CDR3 DNA reads TGTGCCACCAGTGATTTGAGCAGTCAAGAGACCCAGTACTTC. This sequence joins TRBV24-1 and TRBJ2-5; D uncertain. Germline lookup yields CDR1 KGHDR and CDR2 SFDVKD. The ends were cut back, 0 bases at V and 2 bases at J, with 6 bases in the middle. There are 14 residues in the CDR3.